The clone carrying this T cell receptor (beta chain) was seen a few times. The data derive from a study of T cell responses to AZD1222 COVID-19 vaccine. The V gene end was trimmed by 5 bases and the J gene end by 6 bases; junction bases not matched to a gene: 8. The CDR3 sequence is 15 residues long. CDR1 and CDR2 from the germline V gene are LGHNA and YNFKEQ. Generated by immunoSEQ multiplex PCR, the TCRdb table keeps only in-frame clones and is missing some. The table lists 65,000 to 85,000 clones, approximately 88% of them singletons. This chain uses TRBV4-2 with TRBJ2-2; 8 bases map to TRBD2. The sample in question was peripheral blood, obtained 28 days after the second dose of the MenACWY control vaccine. The sequence was collected from an adult who received the MenACWY meningococcal vaccine as a control. The CDR3 loop reads CASSSGLVRAGELFF. Written as DNA, the CDR3 is TGTGCCAGCAGCTCGGGACTAGTCAGGGCCGGGGAGCTGTTTTTT.